These 28 T cell receptor beta chains were sequenced from one sample in a study of blood T cells in healthy people across ages. It was with a sample-barcoded 5' primer and a J-beta primer mix that a second PCR of about 7 to 12 cycles was run. From the 5' RACE reads, TCRdb called clonotypes with MiXCR, one entry per CDR3 protein. Of about 1,500,000 distinct CDR3 sequences in the sample, under 30% are singletons; the top ten hold approximately 7.7%. Sequenced material: blood. Receptor source: a woman aged 25 to 45 in good health.

This clonotype was counted many times. The V call is TRBV29-1, the J call TRBJ1-2; the D gene is possibly TRBD1 (5 bases). Germline CDR1 is SQVTM and CDR2 is ANQGSEA. There are 10 residues in the CDR3. V lost 7 bases and J lost 7, with 10 bases in between. The CDR3 DNA follows: TGCAGCGACAGGACGGGTGGCTACACCTTC. This codes for CSDRTGGYTF.

Note on this clonotype: A much larger clone lies one base from this, so it may be a read error. The chain joins TRBV20-1 to TRBJ2-1, with D possibly being TRBD2 (6 bases). The V gene lost 6 bases and the J gene lost 7 bases, with 25 bases spanning the gap. This CDR3 spans 16 amino acids. Germline V gives CDR1 DFQATT, CDR2 SNEGSKA (reference sequence). The CDR3 DNA is TGCAGTGCGGCGGGACTGCTTTCGGCTACGCCTAATGAGCAGTTCTTC. This gives the protein CSAAGLLSATPNEQFF.

Note on this clonotype: This may be a read error, as it is one base from a much larger clone. This chain joins TRBV12-3 or TRBV12-4 and TRBJ2-1, with D tentatively TRBD1 or TRBD2 (5 bases each). Trimming stripped 6 bases from V and 9 bases from J, with 15 bases between. This CDR3 has 13 amino acids. CDR3 region: CASSTGASGEQFF. In DNA form, the CDR3 reads TGTGCCAGCAGCACCGGGGCTAGTGGTGAGCAGTTCTTC.

At least ten counts were recorded for this clonotype. This chain connects TRBV24-1 to TRBJ2-3; D unclear. The V and J ends lost 5 bases and 6 bases respectively, with 14 bases between them. Germline loops: CDR1 KGHDR, CDR2 SFDVKD. The CDR3 runs 14 residues. Here the CDR3 DNA reads TGTGCCACCAGTGGTACGGGTTCAGGCGATACGCAGTATTTT. Amino acids: CATSGTGSGDTQYF.

This clonotype was seen a few times. The rearrangement joins TRBV12-5 to TRBJ2-3; D is ambiguous. V was pared by 2 bases and J by 5 bases, with 5 bases between. This CDR3 spans 12 amino acids. CDR1 LGHNT and CDR2 FRNRAP come from the germline V gene. This CDR3 reads CASGLREDTQYF. CDR3 nucleotides: TGTGCTAGTGGTTTGAGGGAAGATACGCAGTATTTT.

Notes on this clonotype: This may arise from a read error, as a much more abundant clone is one base away. The J gene is TRBJ2-1, the V gene TRBV7-9, with TRBD1 matching over 8 bases. CDR3 length equals 15 residues. The ends lost 4 bases at V and 6 bases at J; junction bases unmatched: 8. The germline V gene encodes CDR1 SEHNR and CDR2 FQNEAQ (reference sequence). CDR3 region: CASSYDRTGSNEQFF. DNA for the CDR3: TGTGCCAGCAGCTACGACAGGACAGGGAGCAATGAGCAGTTCTTC. The full variable domain, rest sourced from reference TRBV7-9 and TRBJ2-1, is DTGVSQNPRHKITKRGQNVTFRCDPISEHNRLYWYRQTLGQGPEFLTYFQNEAQLEKSRLLSDRFSAERPKGSFSTLEIQRTEQGDSAMYLCASSYDRTGSNEQFFGPGTRLTVL.

This clonotype appeared many times. The V gene is TRBV5-1, the J gene TRBJ2-7; D unresolved. Germline CDR1 and CDR2: SGHRS and YFSETQ. The CDR3 extends over 13 amino acids. V shed 3 bases and J shed 5 bases, with 12 bases lying between them. Here the CDR3 DNA reads TGCGCCAGCAGCTCCACGGCTACGAACGAGCAGTACTTC. It specifies CASSSTATNEQYF.

V gene TRBV5-5 combines with J gene TRBJ1-4; the D is unclear. The CDR3 sequence is 13 residues long. V shed 0 bases and J shed 13 bases, with 13 bases lying between them. The V gene's germline CDR1 is SGHKS and CDR2 YYEKEE (reference sequence). The CDR3 loop reads CASSLVVPYGLFF. The CDR3 region has the DNA TGTGCCAGCAGCTTGGTGGTACCGTACGGACTGTTTTTT.

This clonotype was observed at least ten times. The CDR3 here is CAISEEERGYTF. DNA for the CDR3: TGTGCCATCAGCGAGGAAGAGCGTGGCTACACCTTC. J is TRBJ1-2 and V is TRBV10-3; no reliable D call. Looked up from germline, CDR1 is ENHRY and CDR2 is SYGVKD. The length of the CDR3 is 12 residues. Between the trimmed V and J ends, which lost 6 bases and 7 bases, there was a span of 12 bases.

The chain joins TRBV24-1 to TRBJ2-7, with 7 bases identical to TRBD1. CDR1 is KGHDR, CDR2 SFDVKD, per germline. Unmatched junction bases numbered 6, after V lost 3 bases and J lost 5 bases. The length of the CDR3 is 14 residues. As DNA, the CDR3 is TGTGCCACCAGTGATCCGGCAGACAGGGACGAGCAGTACTTC. Translated, it gives CATSDPADRDEQYF.

Turning to this clonotype: An end of the junction differs from the germline gene, which may be a read error. The chain employs TRBV5-1 and TRBJ1-1; D remains unclear. The CDR3 length is 15 residues. Germline CDR1 and CDR2: SGHRS and YFSETQ. CDR3 protein: CVSSSDRALNTEAFF. CDR3 bases: TGCGTCAGCAGCTCGGACCGGGCCCTGAACACTGAAGCTTTCTTT.

About this clonotype itself: A much larger clone lies one base from this, so it may be a read error. V gene TRBV4-1 combines with J gene TRBJ2-1, with a tentative D call TRBD1 (5 bases). Germline V gene data show CDR1 as MGHRA and CDR2 as YSYEKL. V lost 0 bases and J 10 bases, leaving 16 bases between the germline ends. CDR3 length equals 15 residues. The CDR3, as DNA: TGCGCCAGCAGCCAAGACTACCGCTGGGGCTTAGAGCAGTTCTTC. Amino acid sequence: CASSQDYRWGLEQFF.

This chain joins TRBV7-9 and TRBJ2-2; 13 nucleotides align to TRBD2. The ends lost 0 bases at V and 4 bases at J; junction bases unmatched: 8. Germline V gives CDR1 SEHNR, CDR2 FQNEAQ (reference sequence). The CDR3 runs 19 residues. Written as DNA, the CDR3 is TGTGCCAGCAGCTTAGCGCTCCGGACTAGCGGGGGAAGCACCGGGGAGCTGTTTTTT. The encoded protein is CASSLALRTSGGSTGELFF. The full variable domain, completed using reference TRBV7-9 and TRBJ2-2, is DTGVSQNPRHKITKRGQNVTFRCDPISEHNRLYWYRQTLGQGPEFLTYFQNEAQLEKSRLLSDRFSAERPKGSFSTLEIQRTEQGDSAMYLCASSLALRTSGGSTGELFFGEGSRLTVL.

This clonotype was observed a handful of times. The chain couples TRBV12-3 or TRBV12-4 to TRBJ1-2, with D perhaps TRBD1 (5 bases). V was cut by 7 bases and J by 8 bases, with 38 bases left in between. CDR3 length: 20 residues. In nucleotides, the CDR3 is TGTGCCAGCACTACTCACCGGGGCAGGCATACCACCGGGCGGATGGAAGGCTACACCTTC. Translated: CASTTHRGRHTTGRMEGYTF.

CDR3 protein: CAWEWQGAVEQYF. The DNA for the CDR3 is TGTGCCTGGGAGTGGCAGGGGGCGGTCGAGCAGTACTTC. The V call is TRBV30, the J call TRBJ2-4, with TRBD1 matching 8 bases. The J call may be in error: the DNA end matches TRBJ2-7 better. This CDR3 has 13 residues. Germline V gives CDR1 GTSNPN, CDR2 SVGIG (reference sequence).

This clonotype was observed a handful of times. This chain connects TRBV4-1 to TRBJ2-1; 7 nucleotides agree with TRBD2. Trimming cost V 0 bases and J 0 bases; bases outside gene matches: 2. Germline V gene sequence: CDR1 MGHRA, CDR2 YSYEKL. The CDR3 runs to 16 residues. The CDR3 DNA sequence: TGCGCCAGCAGCCAAGAAAGCGGGAACTCCTACAATGAGCAGTTCTTC. Residues: CASSQESGNSYNEQFF.

This clonotype came up a few times. The V and J genes are TRBV4-3 and TRBJ2-3, with D unclear. This CDR3 spans 13 amino acids. V lost 0 bases, J lost 8 bases, and 9 bases lay in between. The germline V gene encodes CDR1 LGHNA and CDR2 YSLEER. In DNA, the CDR3 is TGCGCCAGCAGCCAAGATGGTGTCGGTACGCAGTATTTT. Translated, it gives CASSQDGVGTQYF.

This clonotype was detected a few times. The rearrangement links TRBV20-1 to TRBJ2-7; D may be TRBD2 (5 bases). This CDR3 is 15 amino acids long. Trimming shortened V by 0 bases and J by 5 bases, and 17 bases separated the two germline ends. Germline loops: CDR1 DFQATT, CDR2 SNEGSKA (reference sequence). The CDR3 is CSARDPRAGNDEQYF. CDR3 DNA: TGCAGTGCTAGAGACCCGCGGGCAGGAAACGACGAGCAGTACTTC.

In this sample, this clonotype turned up many times. The rearrangement uses TRBV7-2 and TRBJ2-5, with D possibly being TRBD2 (5 bases). Germline V gives CDR1 SGHTA, CDR2 FQGNSA. This CDR3 is 14 amino acids long. The V end was cut by 0 bases, the J end by 8 bases, with 13 bases between. The CDR3 nucleotides read TGTGCCAGCAGCTTAGCCAGCGGAGAAGGTACCCAGTACTTC. The encoded protein is CASSLASGEGTQYF.

V usage is TRBV7-2 and J usage is TRBJ2-1; possibly TRBD2 for D (6 bases). Germline V CDR1 and CDR2: SGHTA, FQGNSA. The CDR3 spans 11 residues. With 8 bases removed from V and 7 bases from J, the gap between germline ends came to 9 bases. The CDR3 here is CASGTLNEQFF. In DNA, the CDR3 is TGTGCCAGCGGGACTCTTAATGAGCAGTTCTTC.

This clonotype was found a few times. The J gene is TRBJ2-7, the V gene TRBV11-2, with D tentatively TRBD2 (6 bases). This CDR3 is built from 14 residues. The V end was cut by 1 base, the J end by 5 bases, with 12 bases between. Germline V gene lookup returns CDR1 SGHAT and CDR2 FQNNGV. CDR3 in amino acids: CASSLARGLDEQYF. In nucleotides, the CDR3 is TGTGCCAGCAGCTTAGCACGGGGGTTAGACGAGCAGTACTTC. The full variable domain, in which reference TRBV11-2 and TRBJ2-7 provide the parts outside the CDR3, is EAGVAQSPRYKIIEKRQSVAFWCNPISGHATLYWYQQILGQGPKLLIQFQNNGVVDDSQLPKDRFSAERLKGVDSTLKIQPAKLEDSAVYLCASSLARGLDEQYFGPGTRLTVT.

There are a few counts of this clonotype. The chain joins TRBV6-2 or TRBV6-3 to TRBJ1-1; no clear D gene. Germline CDR1 MNHEY, CDR2 SVGEGT. Trimming took off 7 bases at V and 0 bases at J, with 9 bases between the two ends. This CDR3 contains 13 residues. For the CDR3, the DNA is TGTGCCAGCACTCAAGGGATGAACACTGAAGCTTTCTTT. This gives the protein CASTQGMNTEAFF.

In this sample, this clonotype turned up many times. V is TRBV3-1 and J is TRBJ2-6; D not resolved. With 1 base removed from V and 0 bases from J, the gap between germline ends came to 7 bases. Germline V lookup: CDR1 LGHDT, CDR2 YNNKEL (reference sequence). The CDR3 contains 16 residues. CDR3 nucleotides: TGTGCCAGCAGCCAAGGGCCCCACTCTGGGGCCAACGTCCTGACTTTC. Its protein is CASSQGPHSGANVLTF.

This clonotype occurred a few times. The chain links TRBV20-1 to TRBJ1-2; 10 bases agree with TRBD1. Germline assignment: CDR1 DFQATT and CDR2 SNEGSKA (reference sequence). This CDR3 is built from 16 residues. Losses at the gene ends were 3 bases for V and 2 bases for J; bases not matched to a gene: 9. The DNA of the CDR3 is TGCAGTGCTAGGAAGCCTCCGGGACAGGGGAACTATGGCTACACCTTC. Its protein product is CSARKPPGQGNYGYTF.

The chain employs TRBV12-3 or TRBV12-4 and TRBJ2-3; TRBD2 might be the D (5 bases). The CDR3 covers 15 residues. V was shortened by 6 bases and J by 5 bases, with 18 bases between the two germline ends. The CDR3 coding sequence is TGTGCCAGCAGCTTGTCCGACGCGCGGGTAGATACGCAGTATTTT. This translates into CASSLSDARVDTQYF.

Regarding this clonotype: The junction departs from the called germline gene at one end, perhaps through a read error. The chain links TRBV5-1 to TRBJ1-1; no clear D. Germline lookup yields CDR1 SGHRS and CDR2 YFSETQ. CDR3 length: 13 amino acids. The CDR3 region has the DNA TGCGCCGGCAGCTTCGCGTCCCACACTGAAGCTTTCTTT. The encoded protein is CAGSFASHTEAFF.

The chain combines TRBV28 with TRBJ2-2; D gene uncertain. This CDR3 comprises 14 residues. Germline CDR1 is MDHEN and CDR2 is SYDVKM. Between the trimmed V and J ends, which lost 3 bases and 5 bases, there was a span of 10 bases. The CDR3 loop is CASSFEVKTGELFF. Written as DNA, the CDR3 is TGTGCCAGCAGTTTTGAGGTTAAGACCGGGGAGCTGTTTTTT.

This clonotype was found many times. J is TRBJ2-5 and V is TRBV29-1; tentatively, D is TRBD1 (6 bases). The CDR3 runs to 13 residues. Between the trimmed V and J ends, which lost 7 bases and 5 bases, there was a span of 17 bases. Germline V gene lookup returns CDR1 SQVTM and CDR2 ANQGSEA. The DNA of the CDR3 is TGCAGCGCTTGGGGGCCGGATAGTGAGACCCAGTACTTC. It codes for CSAWGPDSETQYF.